The source of this TCR beta chain is a study of tumor and adjacent non-tumor tissue in lung cancer. Study background: Samples averaged approximately 4.2 million productive TCRbeta reads each.

A modified ARM-PCR protocol with three rounds of nested PCR amplified TCRbeta. A single record per CDR3 protein comes from TCRdb applying MiXCR to the multiplex PCR reads. This sample has under 100,000 distinct CDR3 sequences, with around two thirds found just once. This clonotype was detected only a few times. The antigen is unknown. Study results and limitations: Significantly higher TCR diversity was found in tumor than normal lung.

The ends were cut back, 7 bases at V and 5 bases at J, with 14 bases in the middle. The CDR3 is 13 amino acids. Germline V gene lookup returns CDR1 SNHLY and CDR2 FYNNEI. This sample's RNA came from whole unsorted tissue. Donors were chemotherapy-naive, newly diagnosed lung cancer surgical patients in China, August–late 2014. This TCR came from a man between 70 and 80 years old with non-small cell lung cancer. The sample comprised lung tumor tissue. The chain links TRBV2 to TRBJ1-1; tentative D call: TRBD1 (6 bases). The CDR3 spells CASTGRGRTEAFF. The CDR3, as DNA: TGTGCCAGCACTGGACGGGGGCGGACTGAAGCTTTCTTT.